A single sample is the source of the 16 T cell receptor beta chains below, sequenced in a study of blood T cell repertoires in COVID-19. The table came from immunoSEQ multiplex PCR; TCRdb's copy has only in-frame clones and leaves some out. The table has roughly 180,000 clones, about 88% seen once; the top ten hold under 6%. Material for sequencing was peripheral blood. These receptors were taken from a woman in her forties or fifties with COVID-19, enrolled during active disease.

The chain combines TRBV5-1 with TRBJ1-1; 10 bases agree with TRBD1. The CDR3 extends over 14 amino acids. Germline assignment: CDR1 SGHRS and CDR2 YFSETQ. The V gene end was trimmed by 4 bases and the J gene end by 2 bases; junction bases not matched to a gene: 2. The CDR3 bases are TGCGCCAGCAGCCCGACAGGGGGCAACACTGAAGCTTTCTTT. Encoded protein: CASSPTGGNTEAFF.

The V gene is TRBV19, the J gene TRBJ2-3; TRBD1 aligns across 8 bases. The CDR3 has 14 amino acids. V dropped 4 bases and J dropped 2; count of bases not matched to a gene: 2. Looked up from germline, CDR1 is LNHDA and CDR2 is SQIVND (reference sequence). CDR3 residues: CASSNRGATDTQYF. The CDR3 nucleotides read TGTGCCAGTAGTAACAGGGGGGCCACAGATACGCAGTATTTT. The variable domain in full, completed from reference TRBV19 and TRBJ2-3, reads DGGITQSPKYLFRKEGQNVTLSCEQNLNHDAMYWYRQDPGQGLRLIYYSQIVNDFQKGDIAEGYSVSREKKESFPLTVTSAQKNPTAFYLCASSNRGATDTQYFGPGTRLTVL.

V gene TRBV7-8 combines with J gene TRBJ2-2; 7 bases are a match to TRBD1. This CDR3 contains 16 residues. Trimming at V came to 4 bases and at J to 1 base, leaving 6 bases not matched to a gene. Per germline, CDR1 SGHVS and CDR2 FQNEAQ. The CDR3 here is CASSSSGTVNTGELFF. For the CDR3, the DNA is TGTGCCAGCAGCTCTTCCGGGACAGTGAACACCGGGGAGCTGTTTTTT. The full variable domain, completed using reference TRBV7-8 and TRBJ2-2, is GAGVSQSPRYKVAKRGQDVALRCDPISGHVSLFWYQQALGQGPEFLTYFQNEAQLDKSGLPSDRFFAERPEGSVSTLKIQRTQQEDSAVYLCASSSSGTVNTGELFFGEGSRLTVL.

This chain uses TRBV5-1 with TRBJ2-1, with D possibly being TRBD1 (5 bases). Germline V lookup: CDR1 SGHRS, CDR2 YFSETQ. V lost 3 bases, J lost 0 bases, and 10 bases lay in between. CDR3 length equals 15 residues. CDR3 region: CASSSDTGSYNEQFF. The CDR3 nucleotides are TGCGCCAGCAGCTCCGACACAGGCTCCTACAATGAGCAGTTCTTC.

The rearrangement uses TRBV2 and TRBJ2-5; 7 positions match TRBD1. Germline V CDR1 and CDR2: SNHLY, FYNNEI. The CDR3 is 17 residues long. Trimming at V came to 4 bases and at J to 0 bases, leaving 11 bases not matched to a gene. In DNA, the CDR3 is TGTGCCAGCAGTGGCCCCCGGGGACAGAAGTACCAAGAGACCCAGTACTTC. It translates to CASSGPRGQKYQETQYF. Combining the CDR3 with reference TRBV2 and TRBJ2-5 gives the whole variable domain EPEVTQTPSHQVTQMGQEVILRCVPISNHLYFYWYRQILGQKVEFLVSFYNNEISEKSEIFDDQFSVERPDGSNFTLKIRSTKLEDSAMYFCASSGPRGQKYQETQYFGPGTRLLVL.

The chain carries TRBV4-1 and TRBJ2-3; the D gene is possibly TRBD2 (5 bases). Deletions cut 2 bases from V and 0 bases from J, with 15 bases between. CDR1 is MGHRA, CDR2 YSYEKL, per germline. This CDR3 is 17 amino acids long. DNA of the CDR3: TGCGCCAGCAGCCAATCGGTAGGAAGCGGTAGCACAGATACGCAGTATTTT. It yields the protein CASSQSVGSGSTDTQYF.

The V and J genes are TRBV19 and TRBJ2-2, with 7 bases that match TRBD1. The CDR3 contains 13 residues. Germline CDR1 is LNHDA and CDR2 is SQIVND (reference sequence). Trimming cost V 2 bases and J 8 bases; bases outside gene matches: 2. DNA for the CDR3: TGTGCCAGTAGTATACAGGGACAGGGGGAGCTGTTTTTT. Residues: CASSIQGQGELFF.

This clone has only a few counts. The chain employs TRBV2 and TRBJ2-2; TRBD1 aligns across 9 bases. Germline trimming cut 9 bases from V and 5 bases from J; bases unmatched to any gene: 10. The CDR3 consists of 15 residues. Germline V gene data show CDR1 as SNHLY and CDR2 as FYNNEI. In DNA, the CDR3 is TGTGCCAGTAAACCGGGACAGGGCTTTACCGGGGAGCTGTTTTTT. This encodes CASKPGQGFTGELFF.

In its sample, this clone was seen a few times. The DNA for the CDR3 is TGTGCCAGCAGCTTGGGGGCGACAGGGATCTACGAGCAGTACTTC. Protein product: CASSLGATGIYEQYF. The genes are TRBV5-4 and TRBJ2-7, with 7 bases fitting TRBD1. The germline CDR1 and CDR2 sequences are SGHNT and YYREEE (reference sequence). The CDR3 consists of 15 residues. V trimming: 0 bases; J trimming: 3 bases; junction bases outside the gene matches: 6.

In DNA, the CDR3 is TGTGCCAGCAGCTTGGGACAGGACAACTCTGGAAACACCATATATTTT. Amino acids: CASSLGQDNSGNTIYF. The V call is TRBV5-4, the J call TRBJ1-3; tentative D call: TRBD1 (6 bases). The CDR3 is made up of 16 amino acids. Per germline, CDR1 SGHNT and CDR2 YYREEE (reference sequence). V lost 0 bases and J lost 0, with 10 bases in between.

This sequence joins TRBV9 and TRBJ2-2; 8 bases fit TRBD1. This CDR3 spans 13 amino acids. After removal of 5 bases from V and 6 bases from J, the junction contained 3 bases not matched to a gene. Germline CDR1 reads SGDLS; CDR2 reads YYNGEE. DNA of the CDR3: TGTGCCAGCAGGGACAGGGATCCCGGGGAGCTGTTTTTT. Its protein is CASRDRDPGELFF.

The rearrangement joins TRBV24-1 to TRBJ2-5; possible D gene TRBD1, 5 bases. The V end was cut by 3 bases, the J end by 5 bases, with 12 bases between. The length of the CDR3 is 14 residues. The germline gives CDR1 KGHDR, CDR2 SFDVKD. The CDR3 coding sequence is TGTGCCACCAGTGATCCCTCCAGGGCTGAGACCCAGTACTTC. It codes for CATSDPSRAETQYF.

This chain joins TRBV2 and TRBJ1-2, with TRBD1 matching over 7 bases. CDR3 length: 14 amino acids. CDR1 SNHLY and CDR2 FYNNEI come from the germline V gene. V trimming: 5 bases; J trimming: 0 bases; junction bases outside the gene matches: 3. CDR3 DNA: TGTGCCAGCAGTACACAGGGGACTAACTATGGCTACACCTTC. Translated: CASSTQGTNYGYTF. Using reference TRBV2 and TRBJ1-2 for the parts outside the CDR3, the full variable domain is EPEVTQTPSHQVTQMGQEVILRCVPISNHLYFYWYRQILGQKVEFLVSFYNNEISEKSEIFDDQFSVERPDGSNFTLKIRSTKLEDSAMYFCASSTQGTNYGYTFGSGTRLTVV.

This chain links TRBV9 with TRBJ2-3; TRBD2 matches 9 bases. This CDR3 region has 20 residues. The V and J ends lost 4 bases and 5 bases, in that order; junction bases with no gene match: 23. The germline gives CDR1 SGDLS, CDR2 YYNGEE. CDR3 nucleotides: TGTGCCAGCAGCCTAAAAACCGGGACTAGCTCCGACTGGGCGAGAGATACGCAGTATTTT. Its protein is CASSLKTGTSSDWARDTQYF.

This chain joins TRBV5-1 and TRBJ1-1, with D possibly matching TRBD1 (5 bases). Between the trimmed V and J ends, which lost 4 bases and 3 bases, there was a span of 16 bases. The CDR3 spans 15 residues. The germline V gene encodes CDR1 SGHRS and CDR2 YFSETQ. The CDR3 bases are TGCGCCAGCAGCCCCGGCCCAGGGAGGGACACTGAAGCTTTCTTT. The encoded protein is CASSPGPGRDTEAFF. The whole variable domain, filled in from reference TRBV5-1 and TRBJ1-1, reads KAGVTQTPRYLIKTRGQQVTLSCSPISGHRSVSWYQQTPGQGLQFLFEYFSETQRNKGNFPGRFSGRQFSNSRSEMNVSTLELGDSALYLCASSPGPGRDTEAFFGQGTRLTVV.

This clone was seen only a few times. The V and J genes are TRBV5-1 and TRBJ1-6; a weak D match, TRBD1 (6 bases). In germline, CDR1 is SGHRS, CDR2 YFSETQ. The CDR3 has 12 amino acids. V was clipped by 4 bases and J by 14 bases, with 13 bases between them. Here the CDR3 DNA reads TGCGCCAGCAGCCCCGCGGGGGCGGCCCTCCACTTT. It specifies CASSPAGAALHF.